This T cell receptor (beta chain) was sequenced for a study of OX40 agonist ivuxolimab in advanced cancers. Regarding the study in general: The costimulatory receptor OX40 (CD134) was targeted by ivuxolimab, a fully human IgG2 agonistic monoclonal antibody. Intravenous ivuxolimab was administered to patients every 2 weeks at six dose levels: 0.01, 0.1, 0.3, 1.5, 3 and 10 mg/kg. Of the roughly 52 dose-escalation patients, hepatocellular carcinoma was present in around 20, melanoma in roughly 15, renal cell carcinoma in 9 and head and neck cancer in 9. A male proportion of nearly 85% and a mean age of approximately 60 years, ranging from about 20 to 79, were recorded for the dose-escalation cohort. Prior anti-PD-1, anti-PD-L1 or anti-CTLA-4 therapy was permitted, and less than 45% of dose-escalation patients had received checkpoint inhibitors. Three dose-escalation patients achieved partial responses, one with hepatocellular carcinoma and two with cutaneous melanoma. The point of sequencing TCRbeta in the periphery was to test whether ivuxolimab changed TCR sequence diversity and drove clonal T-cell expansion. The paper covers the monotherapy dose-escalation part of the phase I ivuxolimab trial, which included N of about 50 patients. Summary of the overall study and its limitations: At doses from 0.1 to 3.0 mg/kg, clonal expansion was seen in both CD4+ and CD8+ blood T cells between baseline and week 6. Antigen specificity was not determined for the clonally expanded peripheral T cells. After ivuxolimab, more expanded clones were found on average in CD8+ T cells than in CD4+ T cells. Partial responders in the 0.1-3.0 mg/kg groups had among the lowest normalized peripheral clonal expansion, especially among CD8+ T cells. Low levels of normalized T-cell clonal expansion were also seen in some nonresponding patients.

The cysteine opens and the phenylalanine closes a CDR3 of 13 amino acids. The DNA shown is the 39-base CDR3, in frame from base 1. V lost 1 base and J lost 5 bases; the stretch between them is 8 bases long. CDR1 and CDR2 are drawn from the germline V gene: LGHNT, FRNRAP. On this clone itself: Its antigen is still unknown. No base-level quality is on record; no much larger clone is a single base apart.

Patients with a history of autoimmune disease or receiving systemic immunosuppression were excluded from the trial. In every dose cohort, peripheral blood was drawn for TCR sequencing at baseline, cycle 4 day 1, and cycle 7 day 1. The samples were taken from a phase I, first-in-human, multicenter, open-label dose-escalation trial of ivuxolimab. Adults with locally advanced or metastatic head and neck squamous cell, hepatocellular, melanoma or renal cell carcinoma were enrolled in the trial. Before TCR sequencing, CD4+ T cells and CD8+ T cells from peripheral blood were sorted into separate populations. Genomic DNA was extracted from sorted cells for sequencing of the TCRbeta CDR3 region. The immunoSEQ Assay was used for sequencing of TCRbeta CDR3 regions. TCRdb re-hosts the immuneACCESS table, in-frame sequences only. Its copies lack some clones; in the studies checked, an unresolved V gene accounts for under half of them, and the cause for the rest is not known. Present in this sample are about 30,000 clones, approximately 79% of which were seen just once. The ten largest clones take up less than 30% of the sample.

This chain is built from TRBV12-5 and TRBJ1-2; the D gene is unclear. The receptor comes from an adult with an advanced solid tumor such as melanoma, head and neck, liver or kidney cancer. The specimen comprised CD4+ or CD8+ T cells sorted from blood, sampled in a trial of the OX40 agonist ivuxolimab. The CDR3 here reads CASGLDRNYGYTF. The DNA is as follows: TGTGCTAGTGGTTTGGACAGAAATTATGGCTACACCTTC. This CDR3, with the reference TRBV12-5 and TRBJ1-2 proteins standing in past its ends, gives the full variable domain DARVTQTPRHKVTEMGQEVTMRCQPILGHNTVFWYRQTMMQGLELLAYFRNRAPLDDSGMPKDRFSAEMPDATLATLKIQPSEPRDSAVYFCASGLDRNYGYTFGSGTRLTVV.